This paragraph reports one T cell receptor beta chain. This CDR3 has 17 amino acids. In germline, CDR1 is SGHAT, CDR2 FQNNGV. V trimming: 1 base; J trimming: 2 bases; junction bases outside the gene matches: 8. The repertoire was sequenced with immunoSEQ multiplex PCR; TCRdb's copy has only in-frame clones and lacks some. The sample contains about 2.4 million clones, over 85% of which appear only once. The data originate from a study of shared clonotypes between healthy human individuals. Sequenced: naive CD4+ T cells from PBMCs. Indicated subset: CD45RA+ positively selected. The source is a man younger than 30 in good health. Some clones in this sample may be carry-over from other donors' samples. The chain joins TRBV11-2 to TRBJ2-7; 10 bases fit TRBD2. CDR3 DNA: TGTGCCAGCAGCTTAGGCATAGGACTAGCGGCCACCTACGAGCAGTACTTC. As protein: CASSLGIGLAATYEQYF.